The rows below give T cell receptor beta chains drawn from one sample of a study of regulatory T cells in long-lasting Graves disease. TCRdb reanalysed the multiplex PCR reads using MiXCR and keeps one entry per CDR3 protein. The table lists a few hundred thousand distinct CDR3 sequences, roughly 19% of them singletons, with roughly 12% in the top ten. The same sample was also used in a study of T cells in Graves' hyperthyroidism and ophthalmopathy.

Sequenced material: peripheral blood mononuclear cells (PBMCs), taken at new diagnosis, from a patient treated with antithyroid drugs. The source of these receptors is a woman between 25 and 40 years old with Graves disease. Both conserved end residues are part of each CDR3. D genes are given only for firm matches. Clone size is stated in some rows and not others, as once, few, many or a class when expanded.

cdr3_aa: CATSGAGLPYEQYF
cdr3_nt: TGTGCCACCAGTGGAGCCGGACTCCCCTACGAGCAGTACTTC
v_call: TRBV24-1
clone_size: few
d_call: NA
j_call: TRBJ2-7

cdr3_aa: CSASKTSGALQETQYF
cdr3_nt: TGCAGTGCTAGCAAGACTAGCGGGGCTTTACAAGAGACCCAGTACTTC
v_call: TRBV20-1
clone_size: many
d_call: TRBD2
j_call: TRBJ2-5

cdr3_aa: CASSLQGQPQHF
cdr3_nt: TGTGCCAGCAGTTTACAGGGTCAGCCCCAGCATTTT
v_call: TRBV12-3/TRBV12-4
clone_size: many
d_call: NA
j_call: TRBJ1-5

cdr3_aa: CASGPDTYEQYF
cdr3_nt: TGTGCCAGCGGGCCCGACACATACGAGCAGTACTTC
v_call: TRBV2
clone_size: many
d_call: NA
j_call: TRBJ2-7

cdr3_aa: CAWNQRGGRGEQYF
cdr3_nt: TGTGCCTGGAACCAGCGGGGGGGTCGTGGCGAGCAGTACTTC
v_call: TRBV30
clone_size: many
d_call: TRBD2
j_call: TRBJ2-7

cdr3_aa: CASSVGYSNQPQHF
cdr3_nt: TGTGCCAGCAGCGTAGGGTATAGCAATCAGCCCCAGCATTTT
v_call: TRBV9
clone_size: NA
d_call: NA
j_call: TRBJ1-5

cdr3_aa: CSANHRDLGTYEQYF
cdr3_nt: TGCAGTGCTAACCACCGGGACTTGGGGACCTACGAGCAGTACTTC
v_call: TRBV20-1
clone_size: few
d_call: NA
j_call: TRBJ2-7

cdr3_aa: CASSAGTLNTEAFF
cdr3_nt: TGTGCCAGCAGCGCCGGGACATTGAACACTGAAGCTTTCTTT
v_call: TRBV19
clone_size: many
d_call: NA
j_call: TRBJ1-1

cdr3_aa: CASSPWDNNYGYTF
cdr3_nt: TGTGCCAGCAGCCCATGGGACAATAACTATGGCTACACCTTC
v_call: TRBV9
clone_size: few
d_call: NA
j_call: TRBJ1-2

cdr3_aa: CASTLLAGTTYEQYF
cdr3_nt: TGTGCCAGCACTTTACTAGCGGGAACGACCTACGAGCAGTACTTC
v_call: TRBV27
clone_size: many
d_call: TRBD2
j_call: TRBJ2-7

cdr3_aa: CASSLPGGVSQEQYF
cdr3_nt: TGTGCCAGCAGTTTACCAGGAGGTGTATCCCAAGAGCAGTACTTC
v_call: TRBV12-3/TRBV12-4
clone_size: NA
d_call: NA
j_call: TRBJ2-7

cdr3_aa: CASRSGQDWEKLFF
cdr3_nt: TGTGCCAGCAGGTCAGGACAGGATTGGGAAAAACTGTTTTTT
v_call: TRBV11-2
clone_size: many
d_call: TRBD1
j_call: TRBJ1-4

cdr3_aa: CASSRSSAWGNTIYF
cdr3_nt: TGTGCCAGCAGCCGCAGTTCGGCTTGGGGAAACACCATATATTTT
v_call: TRBV11-3
clone_size: NA
d_call: NA
j_call: TRBJ1-3

cdr3_aa: CASSESVLSGNTIYF
cdr3_nt: TGTGCCAGCAGTGAATCCGTCCTCTCTGGAAACACCATATATTTT
v_call: TRBV25-1
clone_size: many
d_call: NA
j_call: TRBJ1-3

cdr3_aa: CASSRESNYGYTF
cdr3_nt: TGTGCCAGCAGCAGGGAGTCTAACTATGGCTACACCTTC
v_call: TRBV6-2/TRBV6-3
clone_size: many
d_call: NA
j_call: TRBJ1-2

cdr3_aa: CATSYLGDTQYF
cdr3_nt: TGTGCCACCAGTTACCTAGGAGATACGCAGTATTTT
v_call: TRBV15
clone_size: large
d_call: NA
j_call: TRBJ2-3

cdr3_aa: CSARDPNTEAFF
cdr3_nt: TGCAGTGCTAGAGATCCCAACACTGAAGCTTTCTTT
v_call: TRBV20-1
clone_size: many
d_call: NA
j_call: TRBJ1-1

cdr3_aa: CASSLDRVQPQHF
cdr3_nt: TGTGCCAGCAGCTTAGATCGGGTCCAGCCCCAGCATTTT
v_call: TRBV7-2
clone_size: many
d_call: NA
j_call: TRBJ1-5

cdr3_aa: CASSLVDGAYEQYF
cdr3_nt: TGTGCCAGCAGCTTAGTAGACGGGGCCTACGAGCAGTACTTC
v_call: TRBV7-9
clone_size: few
d_call: NA
j_call: TRBJ2-7

cdr3_aa: CASSLEGSPNEKLFF
cdr3_nt: TGTGCCAGCAGCTTAGAAGGATCTCCGAATGAAAAACTGTTTTTT
v_call: TRBV7-9
clone_size: NA
d_call: NA
j_call: TRBJ1-4

cdr3_aa: CASSSDRKGETQYF
cdr3_nt: TGTGCCAGCAGCTCCGACAGGAAGGGGGAGACCCAGTACTTC
v_call: TRBV7-9
clone_size: many
d_call: NA
j_call: TRBJ2-5

cdr3_aa: CASSAVVWGNQPQHF
cdr3_nt: TGTGCCAGCAGCGCAGTCGTCTGGGGCAATCAGCCCCAGCATTTT
v_call: TRBV7-8
clone_size: many
d_call: NA
j_call: TRBJ1-5

cdr3_aa: CASNDRQQPNEQFF
cdr3_nt: TGTGCCAGCAACGACAGGCAACAGCCTAATGAGCAGTTCTTC
v_call: TRBV28
clone_size: many
d_call: NA
j_call: TRBJ2-1

cdr3_aa: CASSLREGNEQFF
cdr3_nt: TGTGCCAGCAGCTTGCGGGAGGGCAATGAGCAGTTCTTC
v_call: TRBV5-4
clone_size: many
d_call: TRBD2
j_call: TRBJ2-1

cdr3_aa: CASSPGQFNEKLFF
cdr3_nt: TGTGCCAGCAGTCCGGGACAGTTCAATGAAAAACTGTTTTTT
v_call: TRBV27
clone_size: many
d_call: TRBD1
j_call: TRBJ1-4

cdr3_aa: CASSLDGGEQYF
cdr3_nt: TGTGCCAGCAGCTTAGATGGAGGAGAGCAGTACTTC
v_call: TRBV11-2
clone_size: NA
d_call: NA
j_call: TRBJ2-7

cdr3_aa: CASSPGASGGLQETQYF
cdr3_nt: TGTGCCAGCAGTCCTGGGGCTAGCGGGGGGCTCCAAGAGACCCAGTACTTC
v_call: TRBV6-2/TRBV6-3
clone_size: many
d_call: TRBD2
j_call: TRBJ2-5

cdr3_aa: CASSSLGRGEKLFF
cdr3_nt: TGTGCCAGCAGCTCATTGGGCAGGGGTGAAAAACTGTTTTTT
v_call: TRBV5-6
clone_size: NA
d_call: NA
j_call: TRBJ1-4

cdr3_aa: CAWSRAGEAFF
cdr3_nt: TGTGCCTGGAGCCGGGCGGGTGAAGCTTTCTTT
v_call: TRBV30
clone_size: NA
d_call: NA
j_call: TRBJ1-1

cdr3_aa: CASSEEGNNQPQHF
cdr3_nt: TGTGCCAGCAGCGAAGAAGGTAACAATCAGCCCCAGCATTTT
v_call: TRBV9
clone_size: many
d_call: NA
j_call: TRBJ1-5

cdr3_aa: CASSQRGVNTEAFF
cdr3_nt: TGTGCCAGCAGCCAACGCGGGGTGAACACTGAAGCTTTCTTT
v_call: TRBV3-1
clone_size: many
d_call: NA
j_call: TRBJ1-1

cdr3_aa: CAISESLGNTIYF
cdr3_nt: TGTGCCATCAGTGAGTCGTTGGGAAACACCATATATTTT
v_call: TRBV10-3
clone_size: many
d_call: NA
j_call: TRBJ1-3

cdr3_aa: CASSPRRQGTYGYTF
cdr3_nt: TGTGCCAGCAGCCCCCGCCGCCAGGGTACCTATGGCTACACCTTC
v_call: TRBV3-1
clone_size: NA
d_call: NA
j_call: TRBJ1-2

cdr3_aa: CASATGLAIDEQFF
cdr3_nt: TGCGCCAGCGCCACGGGACTAGCGATCGATGAGCAGTTCTTC
v_call: TRBV5-1
clone_size: many
d_call: TRBD2
j_call: TRBJ2-1

cdr3_aa: CASSPLGTGAEAFF
cdr3_nt: TGTGCCAGCTCACCCTTAGGTACAGGGGCTGAAGCTTTCTTT
v_call: TRBV18
clone_size: NA
d_call: TRBD1
j_call: TRBJ1-1